Listed below are T cell receptor beta chains from one sample, sequenced in a study of blood T cell repertoires in COVID-19. Clones were sequenced by immunoSEQ multiplex PCR, and TCRdb holds only the in-frame ones, with some missing. The table records tens of thousands of clones, about 87% of them present only once. The sequenced sample was peripheral blood. The receptors come from a woman older than 75 with acute or convalescent COVID-19. CDR3s include the opening cysteine and the closing phenylalanine or tryptophan.

TRBV10-3	CAIKGEETQYF
TRBV30	CAWSDPRTGGTEAFF
TRBV5-1	CASSSESTSGRSEQFF
TRBV5-1	CASSSMGHLGETQYF
TRBV3-1/TRBV3-2	CASSQEGAGNTIYF
TRBV19	CASSMWTGGNQPQHF
TRBV6-6	CASSSAGTSNTGELFF
TRBV7-9	CASSLTRPGEEKLFF
TRBV2	CASTGGLSTDTQYF
TRBV6-2/TRBV6-3	CASSYQTSGYNEQFF
TRBV19	CASSTSAGMNTEAFF
TRBV7-9	CASSSPDRGYNEQFF
TRBV6-5	CASSPGGGNTIYF
TRBV18	CASSPPTGLTGTGEQYF
TRBV6-1	CASSEADRPTGELFF
TRBV21-1	CASSPRRGGSTDTQYF
TRBV7-2	CASSLDDRGDYGYTF
TRBV2	CASSTPGQVTQPQHF
TRBV2	CASSAEGGGSYNEQFF
TRBV7-9	CASSLAEVVSEQFF
TRBV19	CASSAGTSVNGELFF
TRBV18	CASSPWTDNYGYTF